These 14 T cell receptor beta chains were all obtained from the same sample, sequenced in a study of blood T cell repertoires in COVID-19. Produced via immunoSEQ multiplex PCR; TCRdb's table is partial and in-frame only. Of about 250,000 clones listed, roughly 90% are singletons. The sample taken for sequencing was peripheral blood. The source is a woman in her sixties with COVID-19, enrolled during active disease.

The CDR3 sequence: CASSLGRGGGAFF. CDR3 DNA sequence: TGTGCCAGCAGCTTGGGACGGGGCGGGGGAGCTTTCTTT. This chain uses TRBV5-4 with TRBJ1-1; possible D gene TRBD1, 5 bases. Trimming pared 0 bases from V and 10 bases from J, leaving 13 bases between. From germline, CDR1 is SGHNT and CDR2 YYREEE (reference sequence). This CDR3 is built from 13 residues.

This chain connects TRBV4-3 to TRBJ1-2; D is possibly TRBD1 (6 bases). CDR3 length: 15 residues. Trimming took off 4 bases at V and 6 bases at J, with 18 bases between the two ends. Germline assignment: CDR1 LGHNA and CDR2 YSLEER. Written as DNA, the CDR3 is TGCGCCAGCAGCCGATTGAAGACAGGTCTGGATGGCTACACCTTC. Translated: CASSRLKTGLDGYTF.

The chain employs TRBV3-1 (or the pseudogene TRBV3-2) and TRBJ1-2; D unclear. The V end lost 2 bases, the J end lost 4 bases, and 14 bases lay between the germline ends. The CDR3 totals 15 residues. Germline-derived CDR1 and CDR2 are LGHDT and YNNKEL (reference sequence). This CDR3 is CASSQLNRATYGYTF. In DNA, the CDR3 is TGTGCCAGCAGCCAACTTAACAGAGCAACCTATGGCTACACCTTC.

V usage is TRBV9 and J usage is TRBJ1-3; D gene uncertain. The length of the CDR3 is 16 residues. CDR1 and CDR2 from the germline V gene are SGDLS and YYNGEE. Trimming took 3 bases from V and 0 from J, leaving 13 bases between them. The CDR3 region is CASSAHEGGSGNTIYF. In DNA form, the CDR3 reads TGTGCCAGCAGCGCACACGAGGGAGGCTCTGGAAACACCATATATTTT. The variable domain in full, with the rest retrieved from reference TRBV9 and TRBJ1-3, is DSGVTQTPKHLITATGQRVTLRCSPRSGDLSVYWYQQSLDQGLQFLIQYYNGEERAKGNILERFSAQQFPDLHSELNLSSLELGDSALYFCASSAHEGGSGNTIYFGEGSWLTVV.

The rearrangement joins TRBV6-2 or TRBV6-3 to TRBJ1-2; no definite D call. V was pared by 2 bases and J by 7 bases, with 17 bases between. Germline assignment: CDR1 MNHEY and CDR2 SVGEGT. The CDR3 is 15 residues long. DNA of the CDR3: TGTGCCAGCAGTTACGTCTCCCACAGTTTGGCTGGCTACACCTTC. This encodes CASSYVSHSLAGYTF.

In its sample, this clone was seen once. This sequence joins TRBV5-5 and TRBJ2-7; a possible D gene is TRBD2 (5 bases). CDR3 length: 13 residues. V lost 0 bases and J lost 6, with 10 bases in between. Germline V gene sequence: CDR1 SGHKS, CDR2 YYEKEE (reference sequence). The CDR3 nucleotides are TGTGCCAGCAGCTTGGCTAGCTCTCCCGAGCAGTACTTC. It translates to CASSLASSPEQYF. The variable domain in full, completed from reference TRBV5-5 and TRBJ2-7, reads DAGVTQSPTHLIKTRGQQVTLRCSPISGHKSVSWYQQVLGQGPQFIFQYYEKEERGRGNFPDRFSARQFPNYSSELNVNALLLGDSALYLCASSLASSPEQYFGPGTRLTVT.

This sequence joins TRBV7-2 and TRBJ1-4, with 8 bases matching TRBD1. This CDR3 has 14 amino acids. Germline-derived CDR1 and CDR2 are SGHTA and FQGNSA. Germline trimming cut 3 bases from V and 7 bases from J; bases unmatched to any gene: 4. CDR3 loop: CASSFDRGPEKLFF. DNA for the CDR3: TGTGCCAGCAGCTTCGACAGGGGACCTGAAAAACTGTTTTTT. The full variable domain, completed using reference TRBV7-2 and TRBJ1-4, is GAGVSQSPSNKVTEKGKDVELRCDPISGHTALYWYRQSLGQGLEFLIYFQGNSAPDKSGLPSDRFSAERTGGSVSTLTIQRTQQEDSAVYLCASSFDRGPEKLFFGSGTQLSVL.

This rearrangement joins TRBV5-1 to TRBJ2-1; D unresolved. V lost 4 bases, J lost 10 bases, and 15 bases lay in between. From germline, CDR1 is SGHRS and CDR2 YFSETQ. This CDR3 contains 13 residues. CDR3 nucleotide sequence: TGCGCCAGCAGCGTTAGTGGGCCGAGCGAGCAGTTCTTC. Translation gives CASSVSGPSEQFF.

The chain couples TRBV3-1 (or the pseudogene TRBV3-2) to TRBJ2-1; D is uncertain. The germline V gene encodes CDR1 LGHDT and CDR2 YNNKEL (reference sequence). There are 13 residues in the CDR3. V lost 1 base to trimming and J lost 5 bases, with 6 bases between them. The CDR3 nucleotides are TGTGCCAGCAGCCAAGTAACAGACAATGAGCAGTTCTTC. Translation gives CASSQVTDNEQFF.

This chain links TRBV11-2 with TRBJ1-1; no firm D call. Germline assignment: CDR1 SGHAT and CDR2 FQNNGV. The V end was cut by 1 base, the J end by 1 base, with 7 bases between. The CDR3 covers 14 residues. The CDR3 sequence is CASSLGAANTEAFF. The CDR3 coding sequence is TGTGCCAGCAGCTTAGGGGCAGCGAACACTGAAGCTTTCTTT. The whole variable domain, filled in from reference TRBV11-2 and TRBJ1-1, reads EAGVAQSPRYKIIEKRQSVAFWCNPISGHATLYWYQQILGQGPKLLIQFQNNGVVDDSQLPKDRFSAERLKGVDSTLKIQPAKLEDSAVYLCASSLGAANTEAFFGQGTRLTVV.

The V gene is TRBV6-2 or TRBV6-3, the J gene TRBJ2-7, with D perhaps TRBD2 (5 bases). This CDR3 is 13 amino acids long. V dropped 4 bases and J dropped 6 bases, with 13 bases sitting between them. Germline loops: CDR1 MNHEY, CDR2 SVGEGT. CDR3 in amino acids: CASSWAEEGEQYF. CDR3 DNA: TGTGCCAGCAGTTGGGCAGAAGAGGGCGAGCAGTACTTC.

The chain recombines TRBV3-1 (or the pseudogene TRBV3-2) with TRBJ1-2, with a possible D match to TRBD1 (6 bases). This CDR3 has 15 amino acids. V was clipped by 1 base and J by 1 base, with 10 bases between them. Germline V CDR1 and CDR2: LGHDT, YNNKEL (reference sequence). The CDR3 here is CASSQGPGVNYGYTF. For the CDR3, the DNA is TGTGCCAGCAGCCAAGGGCCAGGGGTTAACTATGGCTACACCTTC.

The J gene is TRBJ1-3, the V gene TRBV10-3; D may be TRBD1 (5 bases). V shed 3 bases and J shed 0 bases, with 9 bases lying between them. The CDR3 is 15 amino acids. Germline V gene lookup returns CDR1 ENHRY and CDR2 SYGVKD. CDR3 residues: CAISDRGISGNTIYF. In nucleotides, the CDR3 is TGTGCCATCAGTGATAGGGGCATCTCTGGAAACACCATATATTTT.

The gene calls are TRBV5-6 and TRBJ2-2; D might be TRBD1 (5 bases). The germline V and J ends were trimmed by 4 bases and 5 bases, with 12 bases remaining between them. Germline assignment: CDR1 SGHDT and CDR2 YYEEEE. The CDR3 loop spans 14 amino acids. CDR3 DNA: TGTGCCAGCAGCCTGGAAGGGGCAACCGGGGAGCTGTTTTTT. The encoded protein is CASSLEGATGELFF.